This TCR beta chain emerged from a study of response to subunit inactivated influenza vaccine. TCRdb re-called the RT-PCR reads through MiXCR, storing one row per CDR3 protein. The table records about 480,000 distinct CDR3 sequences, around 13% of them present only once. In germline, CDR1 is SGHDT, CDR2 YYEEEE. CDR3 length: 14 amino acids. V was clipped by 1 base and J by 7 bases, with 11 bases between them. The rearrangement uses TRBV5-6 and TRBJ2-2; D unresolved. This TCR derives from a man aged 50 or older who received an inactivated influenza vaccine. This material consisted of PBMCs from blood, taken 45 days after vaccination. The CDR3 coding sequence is TGTGCCAGCAGCTTGATCTTGAAAGACGGGGAGCTGTTTTTT. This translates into CASSLILKDGELFF. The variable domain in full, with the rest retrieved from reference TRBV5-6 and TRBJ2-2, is DAGVTQSPTHLIKTRGQQVTLRCSPKSGHDTVSWYQQALGQGPQFIFQYYEEEERQRGNFPDRFSGHQFPNYSSELNVNALLLGDSALYLCASSLILKDGELFFGEGSRLTVL.